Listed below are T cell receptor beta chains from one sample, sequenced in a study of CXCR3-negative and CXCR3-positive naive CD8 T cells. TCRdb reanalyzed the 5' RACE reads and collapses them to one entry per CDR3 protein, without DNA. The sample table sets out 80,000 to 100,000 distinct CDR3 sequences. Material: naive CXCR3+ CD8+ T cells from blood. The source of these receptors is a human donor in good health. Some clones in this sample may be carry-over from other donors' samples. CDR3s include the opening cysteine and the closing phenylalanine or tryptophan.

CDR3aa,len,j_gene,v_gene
CASSLGTSGTYEQYF,15,TRBJ2-7,TRBV4-3
CASSPAREYLSNTDTQYF,18,TRBJ2-3,TRBV19
CASSYGPEGEPLHF,14,TRBJ1-6,TRBV5-6
CASSSARGAFF,11,TRBJ1-1,TRBV7-9
CASSLRLAGNEQFF,14,TRBJ2-1,TRBV28
CASRLPGREAFF,12,TRBJ1-1,TRBV12-2
CSGKTRDRDSYEQYF,15,TRBJ2-7,TRBV29-1
CATRLGAYEQYF,12,TRBJ2-7,TRBV6-5
CASSLPGQGSDEQYF,15,TRBJ2-7,TRBV14
CSARGQGRLYNEQFF,15,TRBJ2-1,TRBV20-1
CASSVAWAAEETQYF,15,TRBJ2-5,TRBV9
CASIEGDTQYF,11,TRBJ2-3,TRBV19
CSARDGAYEQYF,12,TRBJ2-7,TRBV20-1
CASSLVRGAPEAFF,14,TRBJ1-1,TRBV7-9
CATSRGPAGSAYEQYF,16,TRBJ2-7,TRBV15
CASSLEYSQEIQYF,14,TRBJ2-5,TRBV5-5
CSAGAGGSYNEQFF,14,TRBJ2-1,TRBV20-1
CASSLTAGGATGGELFF,17,TRBJ2-2,TRBV4-1
CASTRGANTEAFF,13,TRBJ1-1,TRBV2
CASRAGGPSGELFF,14,TRBJ2-2,TRBV12-3/TRBV12-4
CSARLAGGVYEQYF,14,TRBJ2-7,TRBV20-1
CASCAGGVKVDDEQYF,16,TRBJ2-7,TRBV7-2
CASSLLTDSQETQYF,15,TRBJ2-5,TRBV28
CASSLGQGGRYGYTF,15,TRBJ1-2,TRBV12-3/TRBV12-4
CASSSIDRAGIGAFF,15,TRBJ1-1,TRBV7-2
CAPLGTDDTEAFF,13,TRBJ1-1,TRBV15
CASSQMGQGGPTDTQYF,17,TRBJ2-3,TRBV6-6
CASSLGGGTYNEQFF,15,TRBJ2-1,TRBV9
CASSLPTGGSPLHF,14,TRBJ1-6,TRBV12-3/TRBV12-4
CASSLIARGGNTIYF,15,TRBJ1-3,TRBV12-3/TRBV12-4
CASSYLRPIAADQPQHF,17,TRBJ1-5,TRBV6-5
CASLGRENAWSYEQYF,16,TRBJ2-7,TRBV12-5
CASSGVDRTGELFF,14,TRBJ2-2,TRBV11-3
CSVEDRLNWGYTF,13,TRBJ1-2,TRBV29-1
CASSRPGKGGYTF,13,TRBJ1-2,TRBV28
CASSLYRSSTDTQYF,15,TRBJ2-3,TRBV28
CASSTGLAGVGPYNEQFF,18,TRBJ2-1,TRBV6-5
CAISEGGQFLSSTDTQYF,18,TRBJ2-3,TRBV10-3